The source of this T cell receptor (beta chain) is a study of T cells in Graves' hyperthyroidism and ophthalmopathy. Criteria for exclusion of patients were uncontrolled infection, other autoimmune disease, pregnancy or lactation. PBMCs were sourced from more than 9 ml fresh peripheral blood. Germline CDR1 reads SGHTA; CDR2 reads FQGTGA. V lost 5 bases to trimming and J lost 4 bases; unmatched junction nucleotides: 11. The CDR3 loop spans 15 amino acids. This clonotype has only a few counts. Using RNA transcripts as the source, TCR beta CDR3 regions were amplified. HTBI primers drove first-round RT-PCR of the TCR CDR3. TCRdb independently ran MiXCR on the multiplex PCR reads; one entry per CDR3 protein. Counted here are 250,000 to 300,000 distinct CDR3 sequences, around 19% occurring once; the ten biggest clones make up about two fifths.

The TCR originated in a man aged 45-60 years with Graves' ophthalmopathy. V usage is TRBV7-3 and J usage is TRBJ2-7, with TRBD1 matching over 7 bases. Sequencing was performed on blood. CDR3: CASSPTGTAFYEQYF. The CDR3 DNA is TGTGCCAGCAGCCCAACCGGGACAGCCTTTTACGAGCAGTACTTC. The whole variable domain, filled in from reference TRBV7-3 and TRBJ2-7, reads GAGVSQTPSNKVTEKGKYVELRCDPISGHTALYWYRQSLGQGPEFLIYFQGTGAADDSGLPNDRFFAVRPEGSVSTLKIQRTERGDSAVYLCASSPTGTAFYEQYFGPGTRLTVT.